The 32 T cell receptor beta chains given below trace back to one sample, sequenced in a study of blood T cell repertoires in COVID-19. Clones were read by immunoSEQ multiplex PCR, and TCRdb kept only the in-frame ones, dropping some. The table records about 140,000 clones, 60% to 80% of them present only once. The sequenced sample consisted of PBMCs or T cells enriched from blood (not recorded which). The receptors derive from a woman aged 45-65 years who had recovered from COVID-19.

J is TRBJ2-5 and V is TRBV6-5, with TRBD1 identical over 7 bases. Per germline, CDR1 MNHEY and CDR2 SVGAGI. The trim removed 4 bases at V and 2 bases at J, leaving 10 bases unmatched. The CDR3 covers 16 residues. The CDR3 loop reads CASSWGQLDFQETQYF. CDR3 nucleotide sequence: TGTGCCAGCAGTTGGGGACAGCTAGACTTTCAAGAGACCCAGTACTTC.

The chain has TRBV6-5 and TRBJ2-1; TRBD2 aligns across 7 bases. The length of the CDR3 is 14 residues. From germline, CDR1 is MNHEY and CDR2 SVGAGI. V gave up 5 bases and J gave up 8 bases; unmatched junction bases: 9. CDR3 residues: CASSQLASGDEQFF. CDR3 DNA: TGTGCCAGCAGTCAACTAGCGTCCGGCGATGAGCAGTTCTTC.

The rearrangement links TRBV3-1 (or the pseudogene TRBV3-2) to TRBJ2-7; maybe TRBD1 (6 bases). The germline CDR1 and CDR2 sequences are LGHDT and YNNKEL (reference sequence). The CDR3 runs to 14 residues. V was trimmed by 1 base and J by 2 bases, leaving 9 bases between them. The CDR3 DNA follows: TGTGCCAGCAGCCAAGGGGCAGGGGCCTACGAGCAGTACTTC. Translation: CASSQGAGAYEQYF.

Here the CDR3 DNA reads TGTGCCAGCAGCCATGACGGACAGGCCCCCGAGCAGTACTTC. Its translation: CASSHDGQAPEQYF. The chain is built from TRBV3-1 (or the pseudogene TRBV3-2) and TRBJ2-7; 7 nucleotides line up with TRBD1. Germline CDR1 and CDR2: LGHDT and YNNKEL (reference sequence). V shed 3 bases and J 6 bases; nucleotides not matched to a gene: 8. The CDR3 loop spans 14 amino acids.

The chain uses TRBV7-9 and TRBJ2-7; 12 bases match TRBD2. With 5 bases clipped from V and 3 bases from J, the junction kept 8 bases outside the gene matches. Per germline, CDR1 SEHNR and CDR2 FQNEAQ (reference sequence). This CDR3 has 16 amino acids. DNA for the CDR3: TGTGCCAGCAGCGTAGGGACTAGCGGGCCTTTCTACGAGCAGTACTTC. Amino acid sequence: CASSVGTSGPFYEQYF. Full variable domain (rest looked up from reference TRBV7-9 and TRBJ2-7): DTGVSQNPRHKITKRGQNVTFRCDPISEHNRLYWYRQTLGQGPEFLTYFQNEAQLEKSRLLSDRFSAERPKGSFSTLEIQRTEQGDSAMYLCASSVGTSGPFYEQYFGPGTRLTVT.

V usage is TRBV5-6 and J usage is TRBJ1-1; TRBD1 might be the D (5 bases). The germline V and J ends were trimmed by 6 bases and 6 bases, with 12 bases remaining between them. This CDR3 contains 12 residues. The germline V gene encodes CDR1 SGHDT and CDR2 YYEEEE. The CDR3 region is CASTLQGAEAFF. CDR3 sequence (DNA): TGTGCCAGCACCCTCCAAGGGGCTGAAGCTTTCTTT.

V is TRBV5-1 and J is TRBJ1-1; the match to TRBD1 covers 8 bases. The V gene's germline CDR1 is SGHRS and CDR2 YFSETQ. CDR3 length equals 12 residues. Trimming cost V 9 bases and J 5 bases; bases outside gene matches: 6. DNA for the CDR3: TGCGCCATCCCGGACAGGGAAACTGAAGCTTTCTTT. Translation: CAIPDRETEAFF.

This clone has a single count. The chain has TRBV7-6 and TRBJ1-1; 10 positions agree with TRBD1. CDR1 and CDR2 (germline): SGHVS, FNYEAQ. The CDR3 has 14 residues. With 5 bases clipped from V and 3 bases from J, the junction kept 3 bases outside the gene matches. The DNA of the CDR3 is TGTGCCAGCAGCCCGGGGACAGGGGACACTGAAGCTTTCTTT. Amino acid sequence: CASSPGTGDTEAFF.

The sample holds a few counts of this clone. The gene calls are TRBV24-1 and TRBJ1-4; 10 nucleotides align to TRBD1. CDR1 is KGHDR, CDR2 SFDVKD, per germline. The CDR3 has 16 residues. With 4 bases clipped from V and 7 bases from J, the junction kept 8 bases outside the gene matches. CDR3 DNA: TGTGCCACCAGTGAAAATCCGGGACAGGGGTGTGAAAAACTGTTTTTT. This translates into CATSENPGQGCEKLFF.

The chain employs TRBV5-6 and TRBJ1-4; 11 positions match TRBD1. V lost 4 bases to trimming and J lost 8 bases; unmatched junction nucleotides: 4. Germline loops: CDR1 SGHDT, CDR2 YYEEEE. This CDR3 comprises 14 residues. The CDR3 region has the DNA TGTGCCAGCAGCACTGGACAGGGGGCGGAAAAACTGTTTTTT. Translation gives CASSTGQGAEKLFF.

The rearrangement uses TRBV9 and TRBJ2-1; 9 bases map to TRBD1. The junction had 5 bases not matched to a gene; V was cut back by 0 bases and J by 7 bases. The CDR3 runs to 15 residues. CDR1 is SGDLS, CDR2 YYNGEE, per germline. The CDR3 reads CASSVGGTGNNEQFF. CDR3 DNA sequence: TGTGCCAGCAGCGTAGGAGGGACAGGGAATAATGAGCAGTTCTTC.

This chain joins TRBV7-2 and TRBJ2-7, with TRBD1 as a possible D gene (6 bases). With 8 bases removed from V and 4 bases from J, the gap between germline ends came to 12 bases. Germline CDR1 and CDR2: SGHTA and FQGNSA. The CDR3 sequence is 12 residues long. This CDR3 reads CASQGTSYEQYF. The CDR3 DNA follows: TGTGCCAGCCAAGGGACATCGTACGAGCAGTACTTC.

This rearrangement joins TRBV27 to TRBJ1-1, with a possible D match to TRBD1 (6 bases). Germline V lookup: CDR1 MNHEY, CDR2 SMNVEV (reference sequence). This CDR3 has 14 amino acids. V lost 4 bases and J 1 base, leaving 10 bases between the germline ends. The DNA for the CDR3 is TGTGCCAGCAGTTCAAAAGGGGGGAACACTGAAGCTTTCTTT. Encoded protein: CASSSKGGNTEAFF.

This clone was counted a single time. This chain uses TRBV15 with TRBJ2-7; the match to TRBD1 covers 8 bases. Trimming removed 3 bases from V and 7 bases from J; junction bases left unmatched: 5. The V gene's germline CDR1 is LNHNV and CDR2 YYDKDF (reference sequence). The CDR3 spans 13 residues. CDR3 coding DNA: TGTGCCACCAGCAGGGACAGGGCAGGGGAGCAGTACTTC. It is translated as CATSRDRAGEQYF.

The chain has TRBV5-1 and TRBJ1-1; D unclear. V was shortened by 3 bases and J by 4 bases, with 13 bases between the two germline ends. The CDR3 sequence is 14 residues long. Per the germline V gene, CDR1 is SGHRS and CDR2 is YFSETQ. CDR3 protein: CASSSPPEGTEAFF. The DNA for the CDR3 is TGCGCCAGCAGCTCTCCCCCAGAGGGCACTGAAGCTTTCTTT.

This clone was observed a few times. This CDR3 reads CASINSANTEAFF. The CDR3 nucleotides are TGTGCCAGCATCAACTCCGCGAACACTGAAGCTTTCTTT. The chain combines TRBV27 with TRBJ1-1; D remains ambiguous. The CDR3 is 13 amino acids. Germline CDR1 is MNHEY and CDR2 is SMNVEV (reference sequence). V was pared by 7 bases and J by 1 base, with 10 bases between.

The CDR3 sequence is CASSSRYQETQYF. CDR3 DNA: TGTGCCAGCAGCTCCAGGTATCAAGAGACCCAGTACTTC. The chain links TRBV7-9 to TRBJ2-5, with no clear D. The CDR3 runs 13 residues. Germline CDR1 SEHNR, CDR2 FQNEAQ (reference sequence). V lost 4 bases, J lost 2 bases, and 8 bases lay in between.

This clone was counted a few times. The rearrangement uses TRBV6-1 and TRBJ1-3, with TRBD1 identical over 7 bases. Germline trimming cut 2 bases from V and 7 bases from J; bases unmatched to any gene: 14. Germline lookup yields CDR1 MNHNS and CDR2 SASEGT. This CDR3 is 17 amino acids long. The CDR3 nucleotides read TGTGCCAGCAGTGAACGGGCAGGGGGTGAGCTACGGAACACCATATATTTT. Residues: CASSERAGGELRNTIYF.

The chain is built from TRBV25-1 and TRBJ2-1; tentatively, D is TRBD2 (7 bases). V lost 3 bases and J 9 bases, leaving 12 bases between the germline ends. The germline gives CDR1 MGHDK, CDR2 SYGVNS. The CDR3 is 13 residues long. DNA of the CDR3: TGTGCCAGCAGTGAGGGCGGGGGCAGTGAGCAGTTCTTC. Protein sequence: CASSEGGGSEQFF.

The genes are TRBV30 and TRBJ1-6; 7 bases are a match to TRBD1. V lost 5 bases to trimming and J lost 0 bases; unmatched junction nucleotides: 4. CDR3 length: 15 amino acids. Germline V gives CDR1 GTSNPN, CDR2 SVGIG (reference sequence). CDR3 sequence reads: CAWQDRSSYNSPLHF. The CDR3 DNA reads TGTGCCTGGCAGGACAGGAGCTCCTATAATTCACCCCTCCACTTT.

Only a few counts were recorded for this clone. This chain uses TRBV6-1 with TRBJ1-3, with D possibly TRBD1 on 6 matching bases. The CDR3 covers 15 residues. Between the trimmed V and J ends, which lost 3 bases and 1 base, there was a span of 10 bases. Germline CDR1 and CDR2: MNHNS and SASEGT. The CDR3 here is CASSDVRGSGNTIYF. The DNA for the CDR3 is TGTGCCAGCAGTGATGTCAGGGGATCTGGAAACACCATATATTTT.

This clone was seen just once. The rearrangement links TRBV11-2 to TRBJ2-1; maybe TRBD2 (6 bases). This CDR3 is built from 16 residues. V was cut by 3 bases and J by 1 base, with 13 bases left in between. CDR1 and CDR2 from the germline V gene are SGHAT and FQNNGV. Here the CDR3 reads CASSLTGRGSYNEQFF. CDR3 sequence (DNA): TGTGCCAGCAGCTTGACGGGGCGGGGTTCCTACAATGAGCAGTTCTTC.

The J gene is TRBJ1-1, the V gene TRBV6-5; D gene uncertain. V was shortened by 5 bases and J by 6 bases, with 19 bases between the two germline ends. The length of the CDR3 is 15 residues. CDR1 MNHEY and CDR2 SVGAGI come from the germline V gene. As DNA, the CDR3 is TGTGCCAGCAGTCCCGCTTTAGGGAGAGAAGCTGAAGCTTTCTTT. Its protein is CASSPALGREAEAFF.

The chain employs TRBV10-3 and TRBJ1-2, with 9 bases identical to TRBD1. After removal of 10 bases from V and 0 bases from J, the junction contained 9 bases not matched to a gene. The CDR3 runs 15 residues. Germline values: CDR1 ENHRY, CDR2 SYGVKD. CDR3 bases: TGTGCCAGCCTGGGGGACAGGGATCCTAACTATGGCTACACCTTC. Its protein is CASLGDRDPNYGYTF.

The chain carries TRBV24-1 and TRBJ2-7; TRBD1 matches at 7 bases. CDR1 KGHDR and CDR2 SFDVKD come from the germline V gene. Trimming cost V 7 bases and J 5 bases; bases outside gene matches: 4. This CDR3 is built from 12 residues. In nucleotides, the CDR3 is TGTGCCACCAGCGAACAGGGGAACGAGCAGTACTTC. Translation: CATSEQGNEQYF.

The V gene is TRBV5-1, the J gene TRBJ2-1, with 13 bases fitting TRBD2. CDR3 length: 16 amino acids. Germline CDR1 and CDR2: SGHRS and YFSETQ. The J segment lost 2 bases and the V segment lost 3 bases, leaving 2 bases of the junction unmatched. CDR3 residues: CASSSGTSGAYNEQFF. In DNA form, the CDR3 reads TGCGCCAGCAGCTCAGGGACTAGCGGGGCCTACAATGAGCAGTTCTTC.

The chain carries TRBV18 and TRBJ1-6; no clear D. Trimming pared 2 bases from V and 7 bases from J, leaving 9 bases between. CDR1 is KGHSH and CDR2 is LQKENI in the germline V gene. CDR3 length: 14 residues. The CDR3 protein is CASSPAGSNSPLHF. The CDR3 nucleotides read TGTGCCAGCTCACCAGCGGGGAGCAATTCACCCCTCCACTTT.

The chain has TRBV5-1 and TRBJ1-6, with unresolved D. Trimming took off 0 bases at V and 9 bases at J, with 7 bases between the two ends. The CDR3 has 13 amino acids. Germline-derived CDR1 and CDR2 are SGHRS and YFSETQ. The CDR3 sequence is CASSLEFSSPLHF. In nucleotides, the CDR3 is TGCGCCAGCAGCTTGGAGTTCAGTTCACCCCTCCACTTT.

The V call is TRBV14, the J call TRBJ2-3; D gene uncertain. The CDR3 spans 17 residues. Germline V lookup: CDR1 SGHDN, CDR2 FVKESK. V gave up 4 bases and J gave up 6 bases, with 23 bases separating them. Written as DNA, the CDR3 is TGTGCCAGCAGCCCGGGTATGACTCCCCACCCCGCGGATACGCAGTATTTT. Amino acids: CASSPGMTPHPADTQYF.

The chain joins TRBV5-1 to TRBJ1-4; 9 nucleotides align to TRBD1. V lost 3 bases and J lost 5; bases outside the gene matches: 2. The CDR3 totals 14 residues. Germline V gene lookup returns CDR1 SGHRS and CDR2 YFSETQ. CDR3 DNA sequence: TGCGCCAGCAGCTCCGGGACAGGGAATGAAAAACTGTTTTTT. It codes for CASSSGTGNEKLFF.

CDR3 amino acids: CASSASGTGGHEQYF. The CDR3 coding sequence is TGTGCCAGCAGCGCCTCTGGGACAGGGGGTCACGAGCAGTACTTC. This sequence joins TRBV11-3 and TRBJ2-7, with 11 nucleotides matching TRBD1. Germline CDR1 is SGHNT and CDR2 is YENEEA. This CDR3 is 15 amino acids long. V was clipped by 5 bases and J by 5 bases; unmatched bases: 8. Together with reference TRBV11-3 and TRBJ2-7, the CDR3 gives the full variable domain: EAGVVQSPRYKIIEKKQPVAFWCNPISGHNTLYWYLQNLGQGPELLIRYENEEAVDDSQLPKDRFSAERLKGVDSTLKIQPAELGDSAVYLCASSASGTGGHEQYFGPGTRLTVT.

This chain links TRBV9 with TRBJ1-3, with a weak D call TRBD1 (6 bases). There are 16 residues in the CDR3. V was shortened by 4 bases and J by 4 bases, with 18 bases between the two germline ends. Germline V gene lookup returns CDR1 SGDLS and CDR2 YYNGEE. CDR3 DNA: TGTGCCAGCAGCACCCATCAGGGGATTGGGGGAAACACCATATATTTT. It yields the protein CASSTHQGIGGNTIYF.